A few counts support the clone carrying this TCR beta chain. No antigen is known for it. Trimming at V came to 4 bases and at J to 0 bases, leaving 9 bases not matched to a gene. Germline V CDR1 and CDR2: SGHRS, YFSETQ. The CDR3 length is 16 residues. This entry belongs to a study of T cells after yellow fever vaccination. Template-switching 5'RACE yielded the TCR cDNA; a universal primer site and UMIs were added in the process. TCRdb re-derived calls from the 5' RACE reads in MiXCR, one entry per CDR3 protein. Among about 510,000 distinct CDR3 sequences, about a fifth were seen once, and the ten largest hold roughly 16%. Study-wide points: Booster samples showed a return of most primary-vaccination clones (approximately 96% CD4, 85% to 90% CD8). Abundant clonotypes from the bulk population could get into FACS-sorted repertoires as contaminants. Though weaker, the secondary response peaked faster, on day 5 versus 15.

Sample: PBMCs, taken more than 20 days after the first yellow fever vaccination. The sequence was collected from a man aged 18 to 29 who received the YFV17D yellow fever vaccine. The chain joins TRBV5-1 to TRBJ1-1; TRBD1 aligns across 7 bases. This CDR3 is CASSLSPTGMNTEAFF. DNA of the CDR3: TGCGCCAGCAGCCTATCCCCGACAGGGATGAACACTGAAGCTTTCTTT.